The present TCR beta chain was sequenced within a study of blood T cell repertoires in COVID-19. Only in-frame clones appear in the TCRdb table, and some are missing; sequencing was by immunoSEQ multiplex PCR. There are 95,000 to 150,000 clones in the sample; roughly 72% occur only once, and over 5.5% lies in the top ten. Seattle's cohort entered during active infection and was followed longitudinally. V was clipped by 8 bases and J by 5 bases; unmatched bases: 9. The CDR3 runs to 16 residues. The V gene's germline CDR1 is SNHLY and CDR2 FYNNEI. The chain couples TRBV2 to TRBJ2-2, with TRBD2 matching 12 bases. Sequenced material: peripheral blood. This receptor was identified in a man older than 75 with COVID-19, enrolled during active disease. CDR3 in DNA: TGTGCCAGCGGATCCGGACTAGCGGGAATTACCGGGGAGCTGTTTTTT. Its protein product is CASGSGLAGITGELFF.